These 10 T cell receptor beta chains were all obtained from the same sample, sequenced in a study of blood T cell repertoires in COVID-19. This table comes from immunoSEQ multiplex PCR, and its TCRdb copy is limited to in-frame clones, with some not included. Of hundreds of thousands of clones listed, 85% to 90% are singletons. Sequencing was done on a sample of peripheral blood. The source of these receptors is a woman between 65 and 79 years old with COVID-19, enrolled during active disease.

V and J are TRBV20-1 and TRBJ1-3; D uncertain. The V gene's germline CDR1 is DFQATT and CDR2 SNEGSKA (reference sequence). The V and J ends lost 3 bases and 0 bases respectively, with 9 bases between them. The CDR3 extends over 14 amino acids. The CDR3 loop reads CSASSGSSGNTIYF. CDR3 in DNA: TGCAGTGCTAGTTCAGGTAGCTCTGGAAACACCATATATTTT.

The chain has TRBV5-6 and TRBJ1-1; 7 bases are a match to TRBD1. Germline values: CDR1 SGHDT, CDR2 YYEEEE. The trim removed 1 base at V and 3 bases at J, leaving 9 bases unmatched. CDR3 length: 16 amino acids. CDR3 amino acids: CASSLFSRQGHTEAFF. CDR3 in DNA: TGTGCCAGCAGCTTGTTTAGTCGACAGGGCCACACTGAAGCTTTCTTT.

The V call is TRBV29-1, the J call TRBJ2-5; perhaps TRBD1 as D (5 bases). There are 13 residues in the CDR3. V gave up 4 bases and J gave up 3 bases, with 12 bases separating them. CDR1 is SQVTM and CDR2 is ANQGSEA in the germline V gene. The CDR3 sequence is CSVVETAKETQYF. In DNA form, the CDR3 reads TGCAGCGTTGTTGAGACAGCTAAAGAGACCCAGTACTTC.

Comment on this clone: Mismatch with germline at one junction end may stem from a read error. The rearrangement uses TRBV3-1 (or the pseudogene TRBV3-2) and TRBJ2-3; D might be TRBD2 (6 bases). The CDR3 loop spans 16 amino acids. Looked up from germline, CDR1 is LGHDT and CDR2 is YNNKEL (reference sequence). The CDR3 protein is CASSQGGFLSTDTQYF. The CDR3 nucleotides read TGTGCCAGCAGTCAAGGAGGGTTCCTGAGCACAGATACGCAGTATTTT.

This sequence joins TRBV9 and TRBJ1-1; D call uncertain. The V and J ends lost 0 bases and 7 bases respectively, with 16 bases between them. Germline CDR1 SGDLS, CDR2 YYNGEE. This CDR3 has 15 amino acids. The CDR3 DNA follows: TGTGCCAGCAGCGTAGCTGCCGGACTGGTTGATGAAGCTTTCTTT. It is translated as CASSVAAGLVDEAFF.

The chain recombines TRBV5-4 with TRBJ1-2; D not resolved. The CDR3 extends over 14 amino acids. The germline gives CDR1 SGHNT, CDR2 YYREEE (reference sequence). V gave up 5 bases and J gave up 5 bases, with 16 bases separating them. The CDR3 sequence: CASSSDPSGYGYTF. CDR3 DNA sequence: TGTGCCAGCAGTTCCGACCCCTCGGGGTATGGCTACACCTTC.

This chain connects TRBV30 to TRBJ1-1, with D possibly TRBD1 on 6 matching bases. The CDR3 is 15 residues long. The V gene lost 0 bases and the J gene lost 4 bases, with 15 bases spanning the gap. Germline V gene lookup returns CDR1 GTSNPN and CDR2 SVGIG (reference sequence). In DNA, the CDR3 is TGTGCCTGGAGTGTGCGGGGGGCGCTGGGCACTGAAGCTTTCTTT. It is translated as CAWSVRGALGTEAFF.

Worth noting for this clone: The sample contains more than one DNA sequence encoding this CDR3. This chain connects TRBV28 to TRBJ1-2, with D possibly matching TRBD1 (6 bases). This CDR3 is built from 14 residues. Germline V gives CDR1 MDHEN, CDR2 SYDVKM. V lost 4 bases and J lost 2, with 11 bases in between. DNA for the CDR3: TGTGCCAGCAGTTCCGGGACAATAAACTATGGCTACACCTTC. Its translation is CASSSGTINYGYTF.

The table lists this clone with many counts. This chain uses TRBV28 with TRBJ1-2; D uncertain. Germline lookup yields CDR1 MDHEN and CDR2 SYDVKM. The CDR3 sequence is 11 residues long. Trimming removed 5 bases from V and 4 bases from J, with 5 bases in between. The CDR3 region has the DNA TGTGCCAGCAGTCGGAGCTATGGCTACACCTTC. Its translation is CASSRSYGYTF.

The V gene is TRBV30, the J gene TRBJ2-6; possible D gene TRBD2, 6 bases. CDR1 and CDR2 (germline): GTSNPN, SVGIG (reference sequence). V was trimmed by 3 bases and J by 0 bases, leaving 12 bases between them. The CDR3 extends over 16 amino acids. The CDR3 region has the DNA TGTGCCTGGAGCAGGCTGCGGGGCTCTGGGGCCAACGTCCTGACTTTC. This gives the protein CAWSRLRGSGANVLTF.